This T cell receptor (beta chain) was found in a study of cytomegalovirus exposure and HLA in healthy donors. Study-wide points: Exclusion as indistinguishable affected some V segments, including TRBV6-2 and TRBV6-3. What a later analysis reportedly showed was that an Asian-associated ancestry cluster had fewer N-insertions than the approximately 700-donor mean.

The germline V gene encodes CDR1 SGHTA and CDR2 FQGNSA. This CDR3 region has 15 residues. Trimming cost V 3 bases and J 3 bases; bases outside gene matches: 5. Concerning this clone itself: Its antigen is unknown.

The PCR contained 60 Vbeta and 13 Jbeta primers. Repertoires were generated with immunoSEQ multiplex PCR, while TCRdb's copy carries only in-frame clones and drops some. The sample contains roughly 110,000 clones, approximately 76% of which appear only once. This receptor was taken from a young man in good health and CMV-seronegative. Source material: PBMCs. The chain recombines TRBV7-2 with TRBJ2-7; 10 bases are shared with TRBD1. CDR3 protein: CASSFWTGGDYEQYF. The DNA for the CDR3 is TGTGCCAGCAGCTTTTGGACAGGGGGGGACTACGAGCAGTACTTC.